Presented here are 14 T cell receptor beta chains from one specimen sequenced in a study of T-cell reconstitution after alpha-beta-depleted transplantation in children. As it was prepared, the TCRbeta library received unique molecular identifiers. In TCRdb, the PCR reads were re-called with MiXCR into one record per CDR3 protein. The table has thousands of distinct CDR3 sequences, around 16% seen once. Sequences were derived from PBMCs, mostly from graft donor cells, sampled 60 days after TCRalphabeta/CD19-depleted stem cell transplant. The receptors were sampled from a male patient aged 5 to 17 who had a stem cell transplant for acute myeloid leukemia, so the T cells may come from the graft donor.

The chain employs TRBV7-6 and TRBJ1-5; D unresolved. The CDR3 has 13 amino acids. Germline CDR1 reads SGHVS; CDR2 reads FNYEAQ. Deletions cut 4 bases from V and 5 bases from J, with 9 bases between. The CDR3 DNA is TGTGCCAGCAGCTCCGCTCGTTATCAGCCCCAGCATTTT. This encodes CASSSARYQPQHF.

V is TRBV7-2 and J is TRBJ2-2, with 8 bases matching TRBD1. Unmatched junction bases numbered 4, after V lost 2 bases and J lost 5 bases. The CDR3 has 15 amino acids. Germline V gene data show CDR1 as SGHTA and CDR2 as FQGNSA. The CDR3 DNA reads as TGTGCCAGCAGCTTAATGCAGGGGGCGACCGGGGAGCTGTTTTTT. It yields the protein CASSLMQGATGELFF. Complete variable domain (other parts from reference TRBV7-2 and TRBJ2-2): GAGVSQSPSNKVTEKGKDVELRCDPISGHTALYWYRQSLGQGLEFLIYFQGNSAPDKSGLPSDRFSAERTGGSVSTLTIQRTQQEDSAVYLCASSLMQGATGELFFGEGSRLTVL.

This clonotype is medium-sized within its sample. The chain recombines TRBV4-3 with TRBJ2-1, with D tentatively TRBD2 (5 bases). The CDR3 runs to 13 residues. Trimming removed 3 bases at V and 9 bases at J, with 12 bases between. Germline V gene data show CDR1 as LGHNA and CDR2 as YSLEER. The CDR3 DNA reads as TGCGCCAGCAGCCAGACCCCAGAGGGTGAGCAGTTCTTC. This gives the protein CASSQTPEGEQFF.

This clonotype qualifies as medium-sized. The J gene is TRBJ2-1, the V gene TRBV6-5, with 9 bases fitting TRBD1. The CDR3 runs to 16 residues. The germline gives CDR1 MNHEY, CDR2 SVGAGI. V trimming: 2 bases; J trimming: 9 bases; junction bases outside the gene matches: 11. The CDR3 loop reads CASSYRPGTGFSEQFF. CDR3 in DNA: TGTGCCAGCAGTTACCGTCCCGGGACAGGGTTTAGTGAGCAGTTCTTC.

By sample fraction, this clonotype is medium-sized (0.01 to 0.1%). The V call is TRBV20-1, the J call TRBJ2-1; D uncertain. The CDR3 is made up of 13 amino acids. CDR1 and CDR2 from the germline V gene are DFQATT and SNEGSKA (reference sequence). The V gene lost 7 bases and the J gene lost 1 base, with 11 bases spanning the gap. The CDR3 here is CSEDPASYNEQFF. The CDR3 DNA sequence: TGCAGTGAAGACCCGGCATCCTACAATGAGCAGTTCTTC.

By sample fraction, this clonotype is medium-sized (0.01 to 0.1%). This chain joins TRBV12-3 or TRBV12-4 and TRBJ1-2; D unresolved. The CDR3 consists of 15 residues. Trimming took 6 bases from V and 6 from J, leaving 20 bases between them. The CDR3 protein is CASSHKPHSSHGYTF. The DNA of the CDR3 is TGTGCCAGCAGCCACAAGCCTCACAGCTCCCATGGCTACACCTTC.

On this clonotype itself: This sequence may be a read error, since a much larger clone differs from it by one base. V and J are TRBV7-2 and TRBJ2-7, with D perhaps matching TRBD1 or TRBD2 (5 bases each). The CDR3 runs 13 residues. Germline CDR1 and CDR2: SGHTA and FQGNSA. The DNA of the CDR3 is TGTGCCTGCAGCCTGGGACGGACCTACGAGCAGTACTTC. Encoded protein: CACSLGRTYEQYF.

The chain recombines TRBV6-2 or TRBV6-3 with TRBJ2-1, with D maybe TRBD2 (5 bases). The CDR3 sequence is 13 residues long. The V gene lost 5 bases and the J gene lost 6 bases, with 11 bases spanning the gap. Germline-derived CDR1 and CDR2 are MNHEY and SVGEGT. DNA of the CDR3: TGTGCCAGCAGTCAGCTAGCACGCAATGAGCAGTTCTTC. It specifies CASSQLARNEQFF.

By share, this clonotype ranks as medium-sized. The CDR3 loop is CSARDLGPGGVQDTQYF. The CDR3 coding sequence is TGCAGTGCTAGAGATCTGGGGCCGGGAGGGGTTCAGGATACGCAGTATTTT. The gene calls are TRBV20-1 and TRBJ2-3; TRBD2 agrees at 8 bases. The CDR3 has 17 residues. V lost 0 bases to trimming and J lost 6 bases; unmatched junction nucleotides: 14. Germline V gives CDR1 DFQATT, CDR2 SNEGSKA (reference sequence).

This clonotype was observed a few times. The V gene is TRBV7-9, the J gene TRBJ2-7; D is unresolved. The CDR3 totals 14 residues. Trimming took 6 bases from V and 0 from J, leaving 12 bases between them. CDR1 is SEHNR, CDR2 FQNEAQ, per germline (reference sequence). DNA of the CDR3: TGTGCCAGCAGGGACCTAGGTAGCTCCTACGAGCAGTACTTC. Translation: CASRDLGSSYEQYF.

By sample share, this clonotype is large. The chain has TRBV5-1 and TRBJ2-5; D is ambiguous. The CDR3 length is 13 residues. V was shortened by 0 bases and J by 2 bases, with 5 bases between the two germline ends. Looked up from germline, CDR1 is SGHRS and CDR2 is YFSETQ. CDR3 protein: CASSLAQQETQYF. The CDR3 DNA reads TGCGCCAGCAGCTTGGCTCAGCAAGAGACCCAGTACTTC.

This clonotype is judged medium-sized. This chain joins TRBV27 and TRBJ2-1, with 7 bases matching TRBD2. Germline V gives CDR1 MNHEY, CDR2 SMNVEV (reference sequence). V gave up 5 bases and J gave up 1 base; unmatched junction bases: 5. The CDR3 consists of 15 residues. The CDR3 loop is CASSGGGPSYNEQFF. CDR3 nucleotide sequence: TGTGCCAGCAGTGGGGGAGGGCCGTCCTACAATGAGCAGTTCTTC.

CDR3 in amino acids: CASTKGGPGNTIYF. For the CDR3, the DNA is TGTGCCAGCACCAAGGGCGGGCCTGGAAACACCATATATTTT. This chain uses TRBV5-6 with TRBJ1-3; D is undetermined. Trimming left V 6 bases short and J 2 bases short, with 12 bases between. The CDR3 is 14 amino acids. The germline gives CDR1 SGHDT, CDR2 YYEEEE.

DNA of the CDR3: TGTGCCAGCAGTTTAGGTGAAAAACTGTTTTTT. This encodes CASSLGEKLFF. V gene TRBV28 combines with J gene TRBJ1-4; D call uncertain. CDR1 is MDHEN, CDR2 SYDVKM, per germline. V lost 2 bases, J lost 7 bases, and 2 bases lay in between. The CDR3 is made up of 11 amino acids.